The 8 T cell receptor beta chains listed next were all sequenced from one sample in a study of cytomegalovirus exposure and HLA in healthy donors (dated by TCRdb to about 2017). Library preparation employed the immunoSEQ multiplex PCR assay. For the multiplex PCR, a mixture combining 60 forward primers for TCR Vbeta segments and 13 reverse primers for TCR Jbeta segments was used. In TCRdb, the immuneACCESS table is reduced to in-frame sequences with V and J assigned. These tables do not hold every clone; where another copy was compared, an unresolved V gene accounts for under half, and the others remain unexplained. This sample lists around 99,000 clones; over 75% were detected once. The biggest ten clones account for approximately 4.2% of the sample. The sequenced material came from PBMCs. Source of these receptors: a male donor in good health and CMV-seronegative.

J is TRBJ2-1 and V is TRBV7-9; D is ambiguous. The CDR3 is 17 amino acids. Germline values: CDR1 SEHNR, CDR2 FQNEAQ (reference sequence). Deletions cut 5 bases from V and 3 bases from J, with 20 bases between. The CDR3 sequence: CASSPVHTPPYYNEQFF. CDR3 DNA sequence: TGTGCCAGCAGCCCCGTCCATACCCCTCCCTACTACAATGAGCAGTTCTTC. Supplemented by reference TRBV7-9 and TRBJ2-1, the full variable domain reads DTGVSQNPRHKITKRGQNVTFRCDPISEHNRLYWYRQTLGQGPEFLTYFQNEAQLEKSRLLSDRFSAERPKGSFSTLEIQRTEQGDSAMYLCASSPVHTPPYYNEQFFGPGTRLTVL.

V and J are TRBV4-2 and TRBJ1-2; 7 bases fit TRBD1. This CDR3 spans 17 amino acids. CDR1 and CDR2 from the germline V gene are LGHNA and YNFKEQ. The junction had 11 bases not matched to a gene; V was cut back by 1 base and J by 3 bases. The CDR3: CASSQVPGGSRHYGYTF. In DNA, the CDR3 is TGTGCCAGCAGCCAAGTCCCAGGGGGGTCCAGACACTATGGCTACACCTTC.

The V call is TRBV5-1, the J call TRBJ2-7, with D unclear. Per the germline V gene, CDR1 is SGHRS and CDR2 is YFSETQ. Trimming shortened V by 3 bases and J by 1 base, and 23 bases separated the two germline ends. The CDR3 is 18 residues long. This CDR3 reads CASSSQAGSEYYSYEQYF. Here the CDR3 DNA reads TGCGCCAGCAGCTCCCAAGCTGGGTCAGAGTACTATTCCTACGAGCAGTACTTC.

The chain uses TRBV25-1 and TRBJ1-3; D is uncertain. The germline V gene encodes CDR1 MGHDK and CDR2 SYGVNS. V was shortened by 7 bases and J by 2 bases, with 12 bases between the two germline ends. The CDR3 loop spans 14 amino acids. CDR3 sequence reads: CASTLGGAGNTIYF. The CDR3 DNA reads TGTGCCAGCACCCTGGGCGGGGCTGGAAACACCATATATTTT.

This chain links TRBV6-5 with TRBJ2-2, with TRBD2 identical over 7 bases. V lost 8 bases to trimming and J lost 1 base; unmatched junction nucleotides: 4. There are 14 residues in the CDR3. CDR1 and CDR2 (germline): MNHEY, SVGAGI. This chain's CDR3 is CASVGGRNTGELFF. The CDR3 coding sequence is TGTGCCAGCGTGGGGGGGAGGAACACCGGGGAGCTGTTTTTT.

The V and J genes are TRBV9 and TRBJ1-1, with TRBD1 matching over 10 bases. After removal of 1 base from V and 4 bases from J, the junction contained 4 bases not matched to a gene. Per the germline V gene, CDR1 is SGDLS and CDR2 is YYNGEE. The CDR3 is 15 amino acids. CDR3 region: CASSVRWTGGTEAFF. CDR3 DNA: TGTGCCAGCAGCGTACGTTGGACAGGGGGCACTGAAGCTTTCTTT.

The rearrangement links TRBV7-7 to TRBJ2-5; 10 bases fit TRBD1. Germline V gene lookup returns CDR1 SSHAT and CDR2 FNYEAQ (reference sequence). Trimming cost V 4 bases and J 5 bases; bases outside gene matches: 7. CDR3 length: 15 amino acids. Here the CDR3 DNA reads TGTGCCAGCAGCTCGACAGGGGGCTGGCGGGAGACCCAGTACTTC. Amino acid sequence: CASSSTGGWRETQYF.

J is TRBJ1-4 and V is TRBV19; TRBD1 might be the D (5 bases). Trimming took off 6 bases at V and 8 bases at J, with 16 bases between the two ends. Germline CDR1 reads LNHDA; CDR2 reads SQIVND (reference sequence). The CDR3 has 14 residues. CDR3 loop: CASSPTATSEKLFF. Here the CDR3 DNA reads TGTGCCAGTAGCCCGACAGCCACTTCGGAAAAACTGTTTTTT.